The entry below gives a single TCR beta chain sequence along with its context. The method was immunoSEQ multiplex PCR; TCRdb's version includes in-frame clones alone and lacks a portion of them. The data show 200,000 to 250,000 clones, about 85% seen once. The sample belongs to a study of blood T cell repertoires in COVID-19. Overall study: PBMCs, B-cell-depleted T cells, or T cells provided the cDNA or gDNA that made up the material.

V was shortened by 5 bases and J by 7 bases, with 24 bases between the two germline ends. This CDR3 has 17 residues. CDR1 and CDR2 from the germline V gene are SGHTA and FQGNSA. The rearrangement uses TRBV7-2 and TRBJ2-4; tentatively, D is TRBD2 (5 bases). Sequencing was done on a sample of peripheral blood. This TCR was recovered from a man aged 35-49 years with acute or convalescent COVID-19. The CDR3 region is CASSARAPGISGNIQYF. CDR3 DNA: TGTGCCAGCAGCGCCCGGGCGCCCGGGATTTCGGGGAACATTCAGTACTTC. Complete variable domain (other parts from reference TRBV7-2 and TRBJ2-4): GAGVSQSPSNKVTEKGKDVELRCDPISGHTALYWYRQSLGQGLEFLIYFQGNSAPDKSGLPSDRFSAERTGGSVSTLTIQRTQQEDSAVYLCASSARAPGISGNIQYFGAGTRLSVL.